One sample yielded the 14 T cell receptor beta chains listed below, sequenced in a study of cytomegalovirus exposure and HLA in healthy donors. 13 Jbeta primers and 60 Vbeta primers were used for the PCR. Profiling relied on immunoSEQ multiplex PCR, and the TCRdb table lists in-frame clones only, not all of them. The table records about 200,000 clones, 10% to 15% of them present only once. Sequencing input: PBMCs. These receptors originate from a man aged 45-65 years in good health and CMV-seropositive.

The chain employs TRBV6-5 and TRBJ2-7, with D perhaps TRBD2 (7 bases). Germline V lookup: CDR1 MNHEY, CDR2 SVGAGI. V was cut by 5 bases and J by 7 bases, with 15 bases left in between. This CDR3 spans 13 amino acids. The CDR3 reads CASSERRGGEQYV. The CDR3 region has the DNA TGTGCCAGCAGTGAACGGAGGGGGGGGGAGCAGTACGTC.

The sample holds a few counts of this clone. V usage is TRBV19 and J usage is TRBJ1-4; 7 bases are a match to TRBD1. Germline V gene data show CDR1 as LNHDA and CDR2 as SQIVND (reference sequence). The CDR3 length is 14 residues. Trimming took 9 bases from V and 8 from J; bases not matched to a gene: 12. For the CDR3, the DNA is TGTGCCAGCACGGAGGGGGCTAGTGGAGAAAAACTGTTTTTT. It encodes CASTEGASGEKLFF.

This clone was counted only a few times. The junction departs from germline at one end; a sequencing error may be responsible. The chain has TRBV7-7 and TRBJ2-5, with 8 bases that match TRBD1. The CDR3 spans 14 residues. Germline CDR1 SSHAT, CDR2 FNYEAQ (reference sequence). CDR3 amino acids: CASSSGQGQETQYF. The CDR3, as DNA: TGTGCTAGCAGCTCCGGACAGGGCCAAGAGACCCAGTACTTC.

This sequence joins TRBV9 and TRBJ2-1; 9 bases are shared with TRBD1. Germline CDR1 and CDR2: SGDLS and YYNGEE. The CDR3 has 14 amino acids. Trimming took 4 bases from V and 6 from J; bases not matched to a gene: 5. CDR3 residues: CASSPGQGFNEQFF. CDR3 coding DNA: TGTGCCAGCAGCCCGGGACAGGGTTTCAATGAGCAGTTCTTC.

This clone showed up just a few times. The V and J genes are TRBV6-1 and TRBJ1-2; D is perhaps TRBD1 (5 bases). The V gene lost 2 bases and the J gene lost 3 bases, with 16 bases spanning the gap. Germline CDR1 is MNHNS and CDR2 is SASEGT. The CDR3 has 16 amino acids. CDR3 residues: CASSEYYDRTDYGYTF. CDR3 coding DNA: TGTGCCAGCAGTGAATACTACGACAGAACAGACTATGGCTACACCTTC.

This clone was recorded at least ten times. V is TRBV7-9 and J is TRBJ2-7; 10 bases align to TRBD1. Trimming removed 4 bases from V and 7 bases from J; junction bases left unmatched: 7. Germline CDR1 and CDR2: SEHNR and FQNEAQ (reference sequence). This CDR3 is built from 14 residues. CDR3 nucleotides: TGTGCCAGCAGCTCTCCGGGACAGGGGAATGAGCAGTACGTC. This sequence encodes CASSSPGQGNEQYV.

The table lists this clone with a few counts. The gene calls are TRBV9 and TRBJ2-5, with 7 bases identical to TRBD2. CDR1 and CDR2 (germline): SGDLS, YYNGEE. V was clipped by 3 bases and J by 1 base; unmatched bases: 3. The CDR3 is 14 amino acids. CDR3 bases: TGTGCCAGCAGCGGAGGGAGGGCCCAAGAGACCCAGTACTTC. The encoded protein is CASSGGRAQETQYF.

This clone has only a few counts. This chain links TRBV6-1 with TRBJ1-5; D is unresolved. Trimming took off 2 bases at V and 9 bases at J, with 14 bases between the two ends. Germline V CDR1 and CDR2: MNHNS, SASEGT. The CDR3 has 14 amino acids. In DNA form, the CDR3 reads TGTGCCAGCAGTGAATTGGCAGCTGAGGGGCCCCAGCATTTT. Its translation is CASSELAAEGPQHF.

In regard to this clone: One end of the junction is discordant with germline, which a read error may explain. The CDR3 reads CAWSGGGASCNEQFF. In DNA form, the CDR3 reads TGTGCCTGGAGTGGAGGGGGGGCTTCCTGCAATGAGCAGTTCTTC. The chain links TRBV30 to TRBJ2-1; tentatively, D is TRBD2 (7 bases). Germline V gene lookup returns CDR1 GTSNPN and CDR2 SVGIG (reference sequence). CDR3 length: 15 residues.

The gene calls are TRBV5-4 and TRBJ2-5, with TRBD2 matching 8 bases. Germline assignment: CDR1 SGHNT and CDR2 YYREEE (reference sequence). This CDR3 is 18 amino acids long. Trimming took 4 bases from V and 2 from J; bases not matched to a gene: 16. The CDR3 bases are TGTGCCAGCAGCCCTACGCCAACAGGGCCGGGGGGGCAAGAGACCCAGTACTTC. Translated: CASSPTPTGPGGQETQYF.

The chain recombines TRBV7-2 with TRBJ1-6, with 7 bases identical to TRBD1. The CDR3 spans 14 residues. Per germline, CDR1 SGHTA and CDR2 FQGNSA. V shed 4 bases, J shed 7 bases, and the junction held 4 bases outside the gene matches. Here the CDR3 DNA reads TGTGCCAGCAGCTCCGGACAGGCGAATTCACCCCTCCACTTT. Its protein product is CASSSGQANSPLHF.

The V call is TRBV16, the J call TRBJ1-5; D gene uncertain. The length of the CDR3 is 14 residues. Looked up from germline, CDR1 is KGHSY and CDR2 is FQNENV. V shed 1 base and J shed 3 bases, with 7 bases lying between them. As DNA, the CDR3 is TGTGCCAGCAGCCAATTACAAATCAATCAGCCCCAGCATTTT. Residues: CASSQLQINQPQHF.

This clone was observed a few times. This chain uses TRBV7-9 with TRBJ1-1, with a weak D call TRBD1 (6 bases). Germline CDR1 SEHNR, CDR2 FQNEAQ (reference sequence). The CDR3 extends over 15 amino acids. V was pared by 5 bases and J by 6 bases, with 19 bases between. The CDR3, as DNA: TGTGCCAGCAGCCCTGGGGGGGCGCACAATTCTGAAGCTTTCTTT. Translating gives CASSPGGAHNSEAFF.

The rearrangement links TRBV7-2 to TRBJ1-2, with 8 nucleotides matching TRBD1. V lost 5 bases to trimming and J lost 5 bases; unmatched junction nucleotides: 7. The CDR3 runs to 14 residues. CDR1 is SGHTA, CDR2 FQGNSA, per germline. The DNA of the CDR3 is TGTGCCAGCAGCCCAGGGGGCCGGTTGTATGGCTACACCTTC. Protein: CASSPGGRLYGYTF.